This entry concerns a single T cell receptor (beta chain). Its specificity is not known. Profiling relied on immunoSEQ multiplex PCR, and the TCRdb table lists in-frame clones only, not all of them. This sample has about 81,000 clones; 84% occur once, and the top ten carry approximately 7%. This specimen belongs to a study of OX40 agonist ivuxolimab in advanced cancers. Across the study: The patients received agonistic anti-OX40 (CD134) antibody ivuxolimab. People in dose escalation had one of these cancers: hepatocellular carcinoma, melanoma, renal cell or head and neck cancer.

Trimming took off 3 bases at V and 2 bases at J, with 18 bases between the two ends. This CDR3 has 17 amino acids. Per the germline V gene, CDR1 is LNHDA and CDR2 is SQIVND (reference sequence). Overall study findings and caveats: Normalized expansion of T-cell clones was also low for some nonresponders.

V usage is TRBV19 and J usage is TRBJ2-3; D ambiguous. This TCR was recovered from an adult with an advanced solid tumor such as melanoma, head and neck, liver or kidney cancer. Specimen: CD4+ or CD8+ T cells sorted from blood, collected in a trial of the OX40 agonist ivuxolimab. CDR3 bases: TGTGCCAGTAGTATTTTGGGTTGGCAGCCAGCCACAGATACGCAGTATTTT. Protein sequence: CASSILGWQPATDTQYF.